These 2 T cell receptor beta chains were all obtained from the same sample, sequenced in a study of OX40 agonist ivuxolimab in advanced cancers. TCRdb keeps only in-frame clones here, not all; method: immunoSEQ multiplex PCR. The sample lists some 80,000 clones; more than 70% were seen once. This material consisted of CD4+ or CD8+ T cells sorted from blood, taken in a trial of the OX40 agonist ivuxolimab. These receptors were taken from an adult with an advanced solid tumor such as melanoma, head and neck, liver or kidney cancer.

The rearrangement joins TRBV19 to TRBJ1-2; no firm D call. Germline CDR1 LNHDA, CDR2 SQIVND (reference sequence). The germline V and J ends were trimmed by 3 bases and 0 bases, with 5 bases remaining between them. This CDR3 spans 13 amino acids. The CDR3 sequence is CASSIETNYGYTF. The CDR3 coding sequence is TGTGCCAGTAGTATTGAGACTAACTATGGCTACACCTTC.

V gene TRBV7-3 combines with J gene TRBJ2-1; 8 positions agree with TRBD2. The CDR3 has 19 amino acids. After removal of 2 bases from V and 6 bases from J, the junction contained 18 bases not matched to a gene. The germline V gene has CDR1 SGHTA and CDR2 FQGTGA. The CDR3 sequence is CASSLVALGLVSGANEQFF. DNA for the CDR3: TGTGCCAGCAGCTTAGTCGCTTTGGGACTAGTCTCGGGGGCCAATGAGCAGTTCTTC.